The present TCR beta chain was sequenced within a study of cytomegalovirus exposure and HLA in healthy donors. General study results and limits: By HLA locus, TCR association rates varied in a later analysis, with DRB1 showing the most and HLA-C the fewest. Across donors, most TCRs were seen rarely, yet some public ones were widespread.

The primer mix had 60 Vbeta and 13 Jbeta primers. The method was immunoSEQ multiplex PCR; TCRdb's version includes in-frame clones alone and lacks a portion of them. The sample holds 180,000 or so clones, about 77% seen once. There are 15 residues in the CDR3. V gave up 5 bases and J gave up 4 bases; unmatched junction bases: 6. Looked up from germline, CDR1 is SEHNR and CDR2 is FQNEAQ (reference sequence). As regards this clone: What it recognizes is unknown.

The chain employs TRBV7-9 and TRBJ2-7, with 12 bases that match TRBD1. The sequencing input was PBMCs. This sequence originates from a woman younger than 45 in good health and CMV-seropositive. The CDR3 spells CASSGGDRGQYEQYF. Written as DNA, the CDR3 is TGTGCCAGCAGCGGGGGGGACAGGGGGCAATACGAGCAGTACTTC.